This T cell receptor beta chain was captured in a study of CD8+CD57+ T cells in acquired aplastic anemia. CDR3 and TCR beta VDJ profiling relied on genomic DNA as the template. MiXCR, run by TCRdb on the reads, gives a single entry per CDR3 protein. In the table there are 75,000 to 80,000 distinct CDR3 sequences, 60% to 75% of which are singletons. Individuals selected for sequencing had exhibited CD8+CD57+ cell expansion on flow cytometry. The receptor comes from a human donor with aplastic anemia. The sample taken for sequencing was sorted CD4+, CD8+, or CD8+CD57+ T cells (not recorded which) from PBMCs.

This chain's CDR3 is CASSGEQGEAPLHF. In nucleotides, the CDR3 is TGTGCCAGCAGTGGGGAACAGGGCGAGGCACCCCTCCACTTT. The rearrangement uses TRBV2 and TRBJ1-6; a weak D match, TRBD1 (6 bases). Germline CDR1 reads SNHLY; CDR2 reads FYNNEI. Trimming shortened V by 4 bases and J by 11 bases, and 15 bases separated the two germline ends. The CDR3 runs 14 residues.